This TCR beta chain was identified in a study of T-cell memory formation after mild COVID-19. Study-wide points: Those CD4+ clones that contracted were mainly in CM and EM (CD8+ ones in EMRA).

This clonotype was found a few times. Its specificity is unknown. The V gene lost 2 bases and the J gene lost 1 base, with 9 bases spanning the gap. The CDR3 length is 13 residues. Germline V lookup: CDR1 DFQATT, CDR2 SNEGSKA (reference sequence). TCRdb redid the calling of the 5' RACE reads with MiXCR, one entry per CDR3 protein. The profile shows 550,000 to 650,000 distinct CDR3 sequences, roughly a sixth of them singletons. Material for sequencing was PBMCs or a T cell subset sorted from them (not recorded which). The receptor was isolated from an adult woman who had mild COVID-19 (a few samples of this study predate the infection). Cell type and time point are not known. The gene calls are TRBV20-1 and TRBJ2-7; no reliable D call. The CDR3 here is CSARPATSYEQYF. The CDR3, as DNA: TGCAGTGCTAGACCCGCGACTTCCTACGAGCAGTACTTC.